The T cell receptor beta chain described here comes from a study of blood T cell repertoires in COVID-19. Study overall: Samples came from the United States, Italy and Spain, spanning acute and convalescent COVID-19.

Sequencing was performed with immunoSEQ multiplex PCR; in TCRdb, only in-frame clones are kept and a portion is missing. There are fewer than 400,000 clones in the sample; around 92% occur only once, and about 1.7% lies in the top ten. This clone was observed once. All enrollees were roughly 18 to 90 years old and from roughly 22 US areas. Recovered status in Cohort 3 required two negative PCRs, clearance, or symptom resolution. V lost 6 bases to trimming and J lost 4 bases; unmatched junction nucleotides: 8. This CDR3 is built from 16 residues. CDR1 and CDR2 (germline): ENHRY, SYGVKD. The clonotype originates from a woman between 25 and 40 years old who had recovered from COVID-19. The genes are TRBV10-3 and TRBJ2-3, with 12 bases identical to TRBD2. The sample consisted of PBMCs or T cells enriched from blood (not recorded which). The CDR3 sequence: CAIRTSGSLSADTQYF. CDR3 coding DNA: TGTGCCATCAGGACTAGCGGGAGTTTATCCGCAGATACGCAGTATTTT.